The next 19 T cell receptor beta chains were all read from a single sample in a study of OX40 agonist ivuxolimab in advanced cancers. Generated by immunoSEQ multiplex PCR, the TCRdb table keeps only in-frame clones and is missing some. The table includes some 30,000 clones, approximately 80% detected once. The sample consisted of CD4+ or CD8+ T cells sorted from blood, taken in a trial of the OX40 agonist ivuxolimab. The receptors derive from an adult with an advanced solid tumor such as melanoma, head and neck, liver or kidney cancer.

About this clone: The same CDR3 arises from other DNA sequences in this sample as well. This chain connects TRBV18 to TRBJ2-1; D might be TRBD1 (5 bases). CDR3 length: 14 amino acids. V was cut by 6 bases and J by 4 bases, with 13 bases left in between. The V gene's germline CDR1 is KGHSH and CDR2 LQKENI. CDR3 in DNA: TGTGCCAGCTCTGGGGCTCTAGGATACAATGAGCAGTTCTTC. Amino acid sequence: CASSGALGYNEQFF.

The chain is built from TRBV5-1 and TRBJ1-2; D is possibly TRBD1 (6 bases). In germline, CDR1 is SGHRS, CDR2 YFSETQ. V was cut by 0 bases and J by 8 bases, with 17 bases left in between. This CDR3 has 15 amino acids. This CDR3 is CASSLDLVGAGGYTF. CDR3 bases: TGCGCCAGCAGCTTGGACCTTGTGGGGGCTGGGGGCTACACCTTC.

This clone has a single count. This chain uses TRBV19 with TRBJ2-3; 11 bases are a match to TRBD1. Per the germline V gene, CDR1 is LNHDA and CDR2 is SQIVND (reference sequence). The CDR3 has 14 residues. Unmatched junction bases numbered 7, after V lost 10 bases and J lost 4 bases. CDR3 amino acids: CATTDRGRSDTQYF. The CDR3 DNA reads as TGTGCCACTACGGACAGGGGGCGGTCAGATACGCAGTATTTT.

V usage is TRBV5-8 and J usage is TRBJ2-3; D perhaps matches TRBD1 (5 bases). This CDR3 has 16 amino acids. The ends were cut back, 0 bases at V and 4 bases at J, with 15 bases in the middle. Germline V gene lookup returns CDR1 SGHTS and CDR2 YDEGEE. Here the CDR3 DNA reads TGTGCCAGCAGCTTGGCCGGGCAGGGCGCCGCAGATACGCAGTATTTT. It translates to CASSLAGQGAADTQYF. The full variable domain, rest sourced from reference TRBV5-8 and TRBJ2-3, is EAGVTQSPTHLIKTRGQQATLRCSPISGHTSVYWYQQALGLGLQFLLWYDEGEERNRGNFPPRFSGRQFPNYSSELNVNALELEDSALYLCASSLAGQGAADTQYFGPGTRLTVL.

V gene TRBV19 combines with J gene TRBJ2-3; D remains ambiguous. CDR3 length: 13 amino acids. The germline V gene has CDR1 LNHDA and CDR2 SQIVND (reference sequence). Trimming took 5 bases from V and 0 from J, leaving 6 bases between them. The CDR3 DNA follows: TGTGCCAGTAGTCCCCCGAGCACAGATACGCAGTATTTT. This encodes CASSPPSTDTQYF.

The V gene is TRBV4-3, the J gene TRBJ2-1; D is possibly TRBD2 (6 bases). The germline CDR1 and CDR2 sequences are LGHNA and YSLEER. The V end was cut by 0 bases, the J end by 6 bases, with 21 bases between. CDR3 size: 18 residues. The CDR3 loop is CASSQDLVYTGEGNEQFF. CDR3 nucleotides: TGCGCCAGCAGCCAAGATTTGGTCTATACGGGGGAAGGCAATGAGCAGTTCTTC.

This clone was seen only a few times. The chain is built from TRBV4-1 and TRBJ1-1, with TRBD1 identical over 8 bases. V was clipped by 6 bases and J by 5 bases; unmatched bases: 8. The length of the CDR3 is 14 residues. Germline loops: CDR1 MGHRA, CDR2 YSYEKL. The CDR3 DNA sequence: TGCGCCAGCAGTCCTGACAGGGGATGGACTGAAGCTTTCTTT. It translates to CASSPDRGWTEAFF.

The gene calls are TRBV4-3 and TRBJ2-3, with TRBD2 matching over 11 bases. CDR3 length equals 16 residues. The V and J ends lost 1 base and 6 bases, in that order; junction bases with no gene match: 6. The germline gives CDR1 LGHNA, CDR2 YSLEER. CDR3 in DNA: TGCGCCAGCAGCCAAGGACTAGCGGGGTATGTGGATACGCAGTATTTT. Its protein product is CASSQGLAGYVDTQYF.

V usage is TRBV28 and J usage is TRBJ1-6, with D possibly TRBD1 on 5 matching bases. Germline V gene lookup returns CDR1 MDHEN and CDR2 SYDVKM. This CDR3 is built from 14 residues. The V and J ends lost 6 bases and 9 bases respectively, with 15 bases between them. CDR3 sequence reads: CASSSGTITSPLHF. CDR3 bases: TGTGCCAGCAGCTCCGGGACGATTACTTCACCCCTCCACTTT.

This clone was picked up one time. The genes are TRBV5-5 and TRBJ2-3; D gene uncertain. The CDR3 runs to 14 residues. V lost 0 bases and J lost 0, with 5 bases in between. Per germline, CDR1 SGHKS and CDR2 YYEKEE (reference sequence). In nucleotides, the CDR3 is TGTGCCAGCAGCTTGGGGGCTAGCACAGATACGCAGTATTTT. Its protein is CASSLGASTDTQYF.

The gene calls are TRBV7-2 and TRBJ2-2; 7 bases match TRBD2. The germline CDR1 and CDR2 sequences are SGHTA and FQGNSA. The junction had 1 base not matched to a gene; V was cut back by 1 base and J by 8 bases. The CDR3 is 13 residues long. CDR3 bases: TGTGCCAGCAGCTTAGGTAGCGGGGGGGAGCTGTTTTTT. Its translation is CASSLGSGGELFF.

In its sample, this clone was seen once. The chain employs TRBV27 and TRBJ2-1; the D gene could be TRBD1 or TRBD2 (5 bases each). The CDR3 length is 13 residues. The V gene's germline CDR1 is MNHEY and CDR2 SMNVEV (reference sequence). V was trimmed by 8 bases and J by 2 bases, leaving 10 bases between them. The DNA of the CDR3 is TGTGCCAGCGGGGACCCTCCCTACAATGAGCAGTTCTTC. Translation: CASGDPPYNEQFF.

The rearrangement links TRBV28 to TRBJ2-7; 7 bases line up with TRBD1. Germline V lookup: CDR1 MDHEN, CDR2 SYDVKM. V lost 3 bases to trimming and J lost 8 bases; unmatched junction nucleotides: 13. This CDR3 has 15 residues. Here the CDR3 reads CASSLDRTGDAKQYF. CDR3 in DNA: TGTGCCAGCAGTTTGGATCGGACAGGAGACGCGAAGCAGTACTTC.

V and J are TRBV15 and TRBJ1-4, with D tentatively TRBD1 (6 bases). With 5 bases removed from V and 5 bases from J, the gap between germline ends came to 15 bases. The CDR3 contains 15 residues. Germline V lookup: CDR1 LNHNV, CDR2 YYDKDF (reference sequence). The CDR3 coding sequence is TGTGCCACCAGCCCTCAAGACAGGAGAAATGAAAAACTGTTTTTT. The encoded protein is CATSPQDRRNEKLFF.

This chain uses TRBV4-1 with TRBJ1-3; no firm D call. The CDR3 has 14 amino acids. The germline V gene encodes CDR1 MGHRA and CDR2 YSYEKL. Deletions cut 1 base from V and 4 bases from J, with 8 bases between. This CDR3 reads CASSQVSTGNTIYF. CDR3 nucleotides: TGCGCCAGCAGCCAAGTATCCACGGGAAACACCATATATTTT.

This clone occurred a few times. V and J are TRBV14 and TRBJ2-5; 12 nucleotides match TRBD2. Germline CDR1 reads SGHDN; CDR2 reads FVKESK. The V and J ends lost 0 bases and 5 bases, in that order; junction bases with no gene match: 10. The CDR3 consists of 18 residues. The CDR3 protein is CASSQDWRTSGIRETQYF. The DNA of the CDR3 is TGTGCCAGCAGCCAAGATTGGAGGACTAGCGGGATTAGGGAGACCCAGTACTTC.

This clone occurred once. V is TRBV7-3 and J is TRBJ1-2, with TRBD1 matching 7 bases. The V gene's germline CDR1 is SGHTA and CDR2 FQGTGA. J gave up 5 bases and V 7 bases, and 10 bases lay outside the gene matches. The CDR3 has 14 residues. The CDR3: CASTHPRDRYGYTF. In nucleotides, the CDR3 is TGTGCCAGCACCCACCCCCGGGACAGATATGGCTACACCTTC. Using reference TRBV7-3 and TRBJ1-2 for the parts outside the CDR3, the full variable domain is GAGVSQTPSNKVTEKGKYVELRCDPISGHTALYWYRQSLGQGPEFLIYFQGTGAADDSGLPNDRFFAVRPEGSVSTLKIQRTERGDSAVYLCASTHPRDRYGYTFGSGTRLTVV.

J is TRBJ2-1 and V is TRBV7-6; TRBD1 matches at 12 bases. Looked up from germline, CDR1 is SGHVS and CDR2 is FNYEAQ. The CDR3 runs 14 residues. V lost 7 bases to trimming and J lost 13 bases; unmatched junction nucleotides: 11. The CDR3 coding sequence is TGTGCCAGCACCGTAGGGACAGGGGGCGCGGAACAGTTCTTC. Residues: CASTVGTGGAEQFF.

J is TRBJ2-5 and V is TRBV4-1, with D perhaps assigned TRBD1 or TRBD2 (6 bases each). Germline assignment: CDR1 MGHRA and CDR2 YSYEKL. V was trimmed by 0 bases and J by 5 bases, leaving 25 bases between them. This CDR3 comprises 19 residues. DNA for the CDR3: TGCGCCAGCAGCCAAGATCTCTCCCGAGGGGGGCTAAGCTGGGAGACCCAGTACTTC. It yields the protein CASSQDLSRGGLSWETQYF.